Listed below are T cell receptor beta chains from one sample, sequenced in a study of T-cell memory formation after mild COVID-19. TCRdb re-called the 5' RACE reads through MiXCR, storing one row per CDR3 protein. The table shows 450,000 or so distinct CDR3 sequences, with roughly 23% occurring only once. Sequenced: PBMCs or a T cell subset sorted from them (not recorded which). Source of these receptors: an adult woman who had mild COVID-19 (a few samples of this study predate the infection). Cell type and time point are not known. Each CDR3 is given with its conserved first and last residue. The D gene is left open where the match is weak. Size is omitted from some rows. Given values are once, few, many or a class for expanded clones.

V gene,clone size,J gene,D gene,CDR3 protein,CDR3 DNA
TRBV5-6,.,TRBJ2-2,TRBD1,CASSLGTGGYHTGELFF,TGTGCCAGCAGCTTGGGGACAGGGGGCTACCACACCGGGGAGCTGTTTTTT
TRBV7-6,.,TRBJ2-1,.,CASSEDPPPHNEQFF,TGTGCCAGCAGCGAGGACCCTCCCCCGCACAATGAGCAGTTCTTC
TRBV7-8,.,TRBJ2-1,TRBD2,CASSLRLWGRAGGRSYNEQFF,TGTGCCAGCAGCCTACGCCTTTGGGGTCGAGCGGGGGGACGCTCCTACAATGAGCAGTTCTTC
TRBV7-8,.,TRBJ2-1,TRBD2,CASSFRGRRDNEQFF,TGTGCCAGCAGCTTTCGCGGGAGGAGGGACAATGAGCAGTTCTTC
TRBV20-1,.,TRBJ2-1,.,CSAPRGSLGEQFF,TGCAGTGCCCCGCGGGGCTCACTGGGTGAGCAGTTCTTC
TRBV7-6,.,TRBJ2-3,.,CASSSTLAVPSTDTQYF,TGTGCCAGCAGCTCCACTTTAGCAGTTCCCAGCACAGATACGCAGTATTTT
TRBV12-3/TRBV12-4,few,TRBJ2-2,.,CASSLLGARDTGELFF,TGTGCCAGCAGTTTATTGGGGGCGCGGGACACCGGGGAGCTGTTTTTT
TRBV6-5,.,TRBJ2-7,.,CASSRMWGYEQYF,TGTGCCAGCAGTCGAATGTGGGGCTACGAGCAGTACTTC
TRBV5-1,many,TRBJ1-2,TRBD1,CASSLAGQTNYGYTF,TGCGCCAGCAGCTTGGCGGGACAGACAAACTATGGCTACACCTTC
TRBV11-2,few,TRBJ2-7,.,CASSLETGHSPSEQYF,TGTGCCAGCAGCTTAGAAACGGGACATAGCCCCTCCGAGCAGTACTTC
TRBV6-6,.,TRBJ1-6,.,CASSYATGPHSPLHF,TGTGCCAGCAGTTACGCTACAGGGCCTCACTCACCCCTCCACTTT
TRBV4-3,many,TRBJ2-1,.,CASSQDPAGYNEQFF,TGCGCCAGCAGCCAAGATCCGGCAGGATACAATGAGCAGTTCTTC
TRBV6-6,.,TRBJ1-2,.,CASSSGTLPPGYTF,TGTGCCAGCAGTTCCGGGACCCTACCGCCTGGCTACACCTTC
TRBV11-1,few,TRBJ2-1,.,CASSLGRDMMSNEQFF,TGTGCCAGCAGCTTAGGAAGGGACATGATGTCCAATGAGCAGTTCTTC
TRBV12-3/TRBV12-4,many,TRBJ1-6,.,CASSLSDTINSPLHF,TGTGCCAGCAGCCTCTCGGACACGATAAATTCACCCCTCCACTTT
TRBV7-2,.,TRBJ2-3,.,CASRGWRATDTQYF,TGTGCCAGCCGGGGGTGGAGGGCCACAGATACGCAGTATTTT
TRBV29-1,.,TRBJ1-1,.,CSVSPGRGTEAFF,TGCAGCGTTTCCCCAGGACGGGGAACTGAAGCTTTCTTT
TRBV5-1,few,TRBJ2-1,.,CASSSESEQFF,TGCGCCAGCAGCTCGGAAAGTGAGCAGTTCTTC